This record covers a single T cell receptor (beta chain). These data belong to a study of blood T cell repertoires in COVID-19. CDR1 is ENHRY, CDR2 SYGVKD, per germline. CDR3 size: 13 residues. The junction had 5 bases not matched to a gene; V was cut back by 11 bases and J by 6 bases. Original processing methods: Using reference gene primer amplification, nucleated cell counts were estimated. Here immunoSEQ multiplex PCR was the method, and the copy in TCRdb shows in-frame clones only, minus some. That table furnishes V, J and clone size, whereas the DNA furnished D and trimming. Among around 150,000 clones listed, roughly 80% were seen once.

Sample: peripheral blood. This receptor was identified in a man aged 65 to 79 with acute or convalescent COVID-19. This chain uses TRBV10-3 with TRBJ1-6; the match to TRBD1 covers 9 bases. As DNA, the CDR3 is TGTGCCGTCGGGACAGGGATTAATTCACCCCTCCACTTT. Protein product: CAVGTGINSPLHF.